The 3 T cell receptor beta chains below come from one sample, sequenced in a study of T cell repertoires in cytomegalovirus infection. For these TCRs, the target antigens are not known. From the reads, TCRdb called clonotypes with MiXCR, one entry per CDR3 protein. The sample contains about 900,000 distinct CDR3 sequences, approximately 31% of which appear only once. This specimen consisted of cultured CD8+ T cells from PBMCs, obtained from culture after CMV antigen stimulation. The receptors here all came from a human donor in good health (CMV status not recorded). Some clones in this sample may be carry-over from other donors' samples.

The CDR3 region has the DNA TGTGCCAGCAGCTTTCGGGACAGGGAGTTTGAAGCTTTCTTT. Its translation: CASSFRDREFEAFF. The chain uses TRBV14 and TRBJ1-1; 9 bases are shared with TRBD1. V lost 5 bases and J lost 7; bases outside the gene matches: 8. This CDR3 is built from 14 residues. CDR1 and CDR2 from the germline V gene are SGHDN and FVKESK.

This clonotype was recorded at least ten times. CDR3 amino acids: CASSGLTSVWGTDTQYF. CDR3 DNA: TGTGCCAGCAGCGGCCTGACTAGCGTATGGGGCACAGATACGCAGTATTTT. The rearrangement uses TRBV7-6 and TRBJ2-3; TRBD2 matches 8 bases. The CDR3 has 17 residues. The germline gives CDR1 SGHVS, CDR2 FNYEAQ. J lost 1 base, V lost 5 bases, and 11 bases had no gene match.

The CDR3 DNA sequence: TGCGCCAGCACACCGGTCACCCGGGACAGGGGAAACACCATATATTTT. It is translated as CASTPVTRDRGNTIYF. The chain joins TRBV5-1 to TRBJ1-3; 8 bases are shared with TRBD1. There are 16 residues in the CDR3. The junction had 12 bases not matched to a gene; V was cut back by 6 bases and J by 4 bases. Germline CDR1 SGHRS, CDR2 YFSETQ.